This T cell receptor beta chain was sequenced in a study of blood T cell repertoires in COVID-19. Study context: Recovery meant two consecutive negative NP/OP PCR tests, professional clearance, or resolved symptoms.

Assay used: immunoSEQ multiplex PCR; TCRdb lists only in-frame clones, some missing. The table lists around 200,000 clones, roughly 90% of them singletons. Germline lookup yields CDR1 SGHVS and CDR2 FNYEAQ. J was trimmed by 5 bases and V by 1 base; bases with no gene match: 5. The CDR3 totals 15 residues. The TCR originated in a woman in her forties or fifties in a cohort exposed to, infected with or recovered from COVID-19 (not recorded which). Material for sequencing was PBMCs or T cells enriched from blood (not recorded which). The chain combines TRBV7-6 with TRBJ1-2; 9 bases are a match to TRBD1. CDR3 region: CASSLGTGDRYGYTF. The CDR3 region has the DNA TGTGCCAGCAGCTTAGGGACAGGGGATCGGTATGGCTACACCTTC.